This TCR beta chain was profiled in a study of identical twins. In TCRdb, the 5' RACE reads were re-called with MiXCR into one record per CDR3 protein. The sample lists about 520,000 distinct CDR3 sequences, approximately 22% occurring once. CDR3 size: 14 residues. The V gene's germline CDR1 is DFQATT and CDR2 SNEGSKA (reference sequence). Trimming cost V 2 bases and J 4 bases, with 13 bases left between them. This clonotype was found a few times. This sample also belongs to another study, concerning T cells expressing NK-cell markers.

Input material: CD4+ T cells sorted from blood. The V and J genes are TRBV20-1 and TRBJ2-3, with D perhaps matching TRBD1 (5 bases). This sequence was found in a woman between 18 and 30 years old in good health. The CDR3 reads CSARLGPSADTQYF. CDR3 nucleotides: TGCAGTGCTAGATTGGGGCCGAGCGCAGATACGCAGTATTTT.